This record covers a single T cell receptor (beta chain). This CDR3 spans 15 amino acids. J lost 9 bases, V lost 0 bases, and 3 bases had no gene match. Per germline, CDR1 LGHNT and CDR2 FRNRAP. This specimen belongs to a study of blood T cell repertoires in COVID-19. Overall study context: Whether acute or convalescent, the COVID-19 samples came from the United States, Italy and Spain.

Repertoires were generated with immunoSEQ multiplex PCR, while TCRdb's copy carries only in-frame clones and drops some. The sample has about 160,000 clones, around 83% seen once. Sequenced sample: peripheral blood. This TCR was recovered from a man aged 40-50 years with acute or convalescent COVID-19. The V gene is TRBV12-5, the J gene TRBJ1-6; TRBD1 aligns across 9 bases. CDR3 sequence (DNA): TGTGCTAGTGGTTTGGTACAGGGGGCCAGTTCACCCCTCCACTTT. Its protein is CASGLVQGASSPLHF.